Listed below are T cell receptor beta chains from one sample, sequenced in a study of human T cells and chemical hapten exposure. TCRdb ran MiXCR on the RACE reads and lists one entry per CDR3 protein. Here the sample spans around 92,000 distinct CDR3 sequences, approximately 11% being singletons. Sequenced material: whole blood, taken in connection with sensitization to the hapten diphenylcyclopropenone (DPC). The origin of the receptors is a woman aged 55-70 years with alopecia areata. Some clones in this sample may be carry-over from other donors' samples. The CDR3 runs from the conserved cysteine through the conserved F or W. The D gene is left open where the match is weak. The size entry is marked missing in some rows and otherwise reads once, few, many or a size class.

TRBV12-3/TRBV12-4	TRBD1	TRBJ1-2	many	TGTGCCAGCAGTTTCGGGACAGGGTTTTCTGACTATGGCTACACCTTC	CASSFGTGFSDYGYTF
TRBV15	-	TRBJ1-2	many	TGTGCCACCAGCAGAGAAGGGAGCGGGGGGTTTGATGGCTACACCTTC	CATSREGSGGFDGYTF
TRBV6-1	TRBD1	TRBJ2-3	few	TGTGCCAGCAGTGAAGCGGGACAGGGGACGCAGTATTTT	CASSEAGQGTQYF
TRBV11-2	-	TRBJ2-3	-	TGTGCCAGCAGCTTACAGGGACGAACAGATACGCAGTATTTT	CASSLQGRTDTQYF
TRBV29-1	-	TRBJ1-1	few	TGCAGCGTTGACGGAGGGAACACTGAAGCTTTCTTT	CSVDGGNTEAFF
TRBV20-1	TRBD1	TRBJ1-4	many	TGCAGTGCGGAGGACAGGGTCGGGTCGAAACTGTTTTTT	CSAEDRVGSKLFF
TRBV5-7	-	TRBJ2-7	-	TGTGCCAGCAGCCCCAGGGCCGGGTGGAACACCTACGAGCAGTACTTC	CASSPRAGWNTYEQYF
TRBV21-1	-	TRBJ2-5	-	TGTGCCAGCAGCAAAGTCCGGACAAAACAAGAGACCCAGTACTTC	CASSKVRTKQETQYF
TRBV5-1	-	TRBJ2-5	-	TGCGCCAGCAGCTTGGGTTCCGCGGGGCACGAGACCCAGTACTTC	CASSLGSAGHETQYF
TRBV5-1	TRBD1	TRBJ2-7	-	TGCGCCAGCAGCTTGAGCGGACAGGAGACCTACGAGCAGTACTTC	CASSLSGQETYEQYF
TRBV5-6	-	TRBJ1-5	many	TGTGCCAGCAGCTTCGGCAGGGGCGGAACTAGCAATCAGCCCCAGCATTTT	CASSFGRGGTSNQPQHF
TRBV6-2/TRBV6-3	-	TRBJ2-1	-	TGTGCCAGCAGTCCCCCGCCGGGCACTCGGTGGGATATAAGCTCCTACAATGAGCAGTTCTTC	CASSPPPGTRWDISSYNEQFF
TRBV5-1	TRBD1	TRBJ2-2	many	TGCGCCAGCAGCTTCAGGGGGCGAGGCACCGGGGAGCTGTTTTTT	CASSFRGRGTGELFF
TRBV10-2	TRBD2	TRBJ2-5	many	TGCGCCAGCAGAGATACTCGGGGGGGCTGGGAGACCCAGTACTTC	CASRDTRGGWETQYF
TRBV6-6	-	TRBJ1-5	many	TGTGCCAGCAGTTACGGTGGTCGTAGCTCGAATCAGCCCCAGCATTTT	CASSYGGRSSNQPQHF
TRBV30	-	TRBJ1-2	many	TGTGCCTGGAGTGTATCGTATGGCTACACCTTC	CAWSVSYGYTF
TRBV18	-	TRBJ1-5	many	TGTGCCAGCTCATCCCCACGCCTGGGGCCCCAGCATTTT	CASSSPRLGPQHF